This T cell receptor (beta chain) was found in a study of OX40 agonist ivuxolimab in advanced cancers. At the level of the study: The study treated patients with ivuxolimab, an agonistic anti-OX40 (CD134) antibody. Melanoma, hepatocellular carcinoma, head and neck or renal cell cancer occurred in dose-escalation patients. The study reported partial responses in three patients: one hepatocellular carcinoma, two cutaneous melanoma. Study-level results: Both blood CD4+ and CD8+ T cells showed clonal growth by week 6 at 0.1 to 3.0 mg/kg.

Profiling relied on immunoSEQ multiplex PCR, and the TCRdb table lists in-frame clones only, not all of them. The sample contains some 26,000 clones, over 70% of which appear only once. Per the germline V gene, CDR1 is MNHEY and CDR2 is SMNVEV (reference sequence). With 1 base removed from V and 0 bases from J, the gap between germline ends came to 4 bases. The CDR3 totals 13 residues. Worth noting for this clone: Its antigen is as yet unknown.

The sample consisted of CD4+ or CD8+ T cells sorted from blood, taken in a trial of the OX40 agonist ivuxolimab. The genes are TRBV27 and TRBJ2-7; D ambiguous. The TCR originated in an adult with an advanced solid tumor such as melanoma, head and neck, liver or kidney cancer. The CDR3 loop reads CASSLLISYEQYF. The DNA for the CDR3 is TGTGCCAGCAGTTTATTAATCTCCTACGAGCAGTACTTC.